The 32 T cell receptor beta chains reported below all come from one sample, sequenced in a study of blood T cell repertoires in COVID-19. Some clones are missing from TCRdb's copy, which holds only in-frame ones; the method was immunoSEQ multiplex PCR. Counted here are about 150,000 clones, roughly 84% occurring once; the ten biggest clones make up under 0.8%. Sequencing was performed on peripheral blood. The receptors come from a man between 60 and 70 years old with COVID-19, enrolled during active disease.

The genes are TRBV6-4 and TRBJ2-3; the match to TRBD2 covers 8 bases. CDR1 MRHNA and CDR2 SNTAGT come from the germline V gene. The CDR3 extends over 15 amino acids. With 3 bases clipped from V and 1 base from J, the junction kept 3 bases outside the gene matches. CDR3 region: CASSDGLAGTDTQYF. In nucleotides, the CDR3 is TGTGCCAGCAGTGATGGACTAGCTGGCACAGATACGCAGTATTTT.

This clone has only a few counts. The gene calls are TRBV10-3 and TRBJ2-7; TRBD1 matches 8 bases. V lost 4 bases and J lost 7; bases outside the gene matches: 6. Germline V gene sequence: CDR1 ENHRY, CDR2 SYGVKD. CDR3 length equals 13 residues. CDR3 DNA sequence: TGTGCCATCAGTGGGACAGGGTCTTATGAGCAGTACTTC. It is translated as CAISGTGSYEQYF.

The J gene is TRBJ2-6, the V gene TRBV27, with 9 positions matching TRBD1. The CDR3 runs to 19 residues. Germline V CDR1 and CDR2: MNHEY, SMNVEV (reference sequence). V lost 4 bases and J lost 4; bases outside the gene matches: 14. CDR3 nucleotides: TGTGCCAGCAGTTCCCCCTCACAGGGGGCAAGGAGAGGGGCCAACGTCCTGACTTTC. Encoded protein: CASSSPSQGARRGANVLTF.

The chain couples TRBV6-2 or TRBV6-3 to TRBJ2-6, with 10 bases that match TRBD1. V trimming: 6 bases; J trimming: 0 bases; junction bases outside the gene matches: 8. The germline gives CDR1 MNHEY, CDR2 SVGEGT. This CDR3 is 18 amino acids long. The CDR3 region has the DNA TGTGCCAGCAGCCAGTGGGACAGGGGCTTCTCTGGGGCCAACGTCCTGACTTTC. Its translation is CASSQWDRGFSGANVLTF.

This chain uses TRBV7-9 with TRBJ1-2, with unresolved D. The CDR3 is made up of 14 amino acids. Trimming left V 3 bases short and J 8 bases short, with 16 bases between. Germline V gene data show CDR1 as SEHNR and CDR2 as FQNEAQ (reference sequence). Here the CDR3 DNA reads TGTGCCAGCAGCTTTCCGGTCGAGGGCGCGGGCTACACCTTC. Translation: CASSFPVEGAGYTF.

The rearrangement uses TRBV27 and TRBJ1-6; TRBD1 might be the D (6 bases). The CDR3 covers 16 residues. Per germline, CDR1 MNHEY and CDR2 SMNVEV (reference sequence). V shed 2 bases and J shed 3 bases, with 11 bases lying between them. The CDR3 reads CASSLTGLGYNSPLHF. As DNA, the CDR3 is TGTGCCAGCAGTTTAACAGGGCTTGGCTATAATTCACCCCTCCACTTT.

The V call is TRBV7-3, the J call TRBJ1-1; D not certain. CDR3 length: 13 residues. Germline CDR1 is SGHTA and CDR2 is FQGTGA. The V end lost 2 bases, the J end lost 4 bases, and 8 bases lay between the germline ends. For the CDR3, the DNA is TGTGCCAGCAGCTTATCATCGGGCACTGAAGCTTTCTTT. The encoded protein is CASSLSSGTEAFF.

The chain employs TRBV24-1 and TRBJ2-3, with unresolved D. CDR3 length: 12 residues. Germline V gives CDR1 KGHDR, CDR2 SFDVKD. Trimming took off 1 base at V and 6 bases at J, with 4 bases between the two ends. CDR3 nucleotides: TGTGCCACCAGTGATTTCAGGGATACGCAGTATTTT. It is translated as CATSDFRDTQYF.

The chain couples TRBV5-1 to TRBJ2-5; D is unclear. The CDR3 length is 16 residues. V was cut by 0 bases and J by 0 bases, with 12 bases left in between. CDR1 is SGHRS and CDR2 is YFSETQ in the germline V gene. CDR3 coding DNA: TGCGCCAGCAGCTTGGCTGCGGTCAGAAACCAAGAGACCCAGTACTTC. As protein: CASSLAAVRNQETQYF.

The chain has TRBV12-3 or TRBV12-4 and TRBJ1-2; D may be TRBD1 (5 bases). V gave up 2 bases and J gave up 4 bases, with 5 bases separating them. The CDR3 is made up of 12 amino acids. CDR3 loop: CASSLQGYGYTF. Written as DNA, the CDR3 is TGTGCCAGCAGTTTACAGGGCTATGGCTACACCTTC.

V and J are TRBV6-5 and TRBJ2-1; possibly TRBD1 for D (6 bases). Germline V gives CDR1 MNHEY, CDR2 SVGAGI. This CDR3 comprises 14 residues. V was cut by 4 bases and J by 5 bases, with 12 bases left in between. Here the CDR3 reads CASSLTDSDNEQFF. The CDR3 bases are TGTGCCAGCAGTTTAACGGACAGTGACAATGAGCAGTTCTTC.

In the case of this clone: A junction boundary mismatches the germline segment, possibly from a read error. This sequence joins TRBV10-1 and TRBJ1-6; D call uncertain. Per the germline V gene, CDR1 is WNHNN and CDR2 is SYGVQD (reference sequence). The CDR3 is 17 residues long. The CDR3 spells CASSEFAGITYNSPPHF. In nucleotides, the CDR3 is TGCGCCAGCAGTGAGTTTGCGGGGATTACCTATAATTCACCCCCCCACTTT.

The rearrangement links TRBV7-8 to TRBJ2-3; a weak D match, TRBD2 (5 bases). This CDR3 contains 13 residues. CDR1 is SGHVS and CDR2 is FQNEAQ in the germline V gene. Trimming stripped 6 bases from V and 2 bases from J, with 9 bases between. The CDR3 loop reads CASRSDSTDTQYF. The DNA for the CDR3 is TGTGCCAGCAGATCGGACTCCACAGATACGCAGTATTTT.

The chain joins TRBV25-1 to TRBJ2-1, with 7 bases identical to TRBD2. J was trimmed by 0 bases and V by 7 bases; bases with no gene match: 9. The CDR3 extends over 16 amino acids. The V gene's germline CDR1 is MGHDK and CDR2 SYGVNS. CDR3 nucleotides: TGTGCCAGCACCGGGGAGGGGAAGCTCTCCTACAATGAGCAGTTCTTC. This gives the protein CASTGEGKLSYNEQFF.

The count of this clone is one. The chain couples TRBV4-3 to TRBJ2-3; D is unresolved. V lost 0 bases, J lost 2 bases, and 12 bases lay in between. CDR3 length: 16 residues. Germline V gene data show CDR1 as LGHNA and CDR2 as YSLEER. In nucleotides, the CDR3 is TGCGCCAGCAGCCAAGAGGCAGGCCACCCCACAGATACGCAGTATTTT. Translated: CASSQEAGHPTDTQYF.

This chain uses TRBV18 with TRBJ1-6; D is unresolved. This CDR3 is 15 amino acids long. The V and J ends lost 3 bases and 6 bases respectively, with 12 bases between them. The germline V gene encodes CDR1 KGHSH and CDR2 LQKENI. Written as DNA, the CDR3 is TGTGCCAGCTCACCTCCCAAGTCGGGTAATTCACCCCTCCACTTT. Its protein product is CASSPPKSGNSPLHF.

The chain links TRBV18 to TRBJ1-1; D gene unclear. The CDR3 covers 12 residues. Germline CDR1 and CDR2: KGHSH and LQKENI. V was cut by 4 bases and J by 2 bases, with 5 bases left in between. The DNA of the CDR3 is TGTGCCAGCTCACGGGCTAACACTGAAGCTTTCTTT. Protein: CASSRANTEAFF.

This chain uses TRBV7-2 with TRBJ1-6; possible D gene TRBD1, 5 bases. This CDR3 is built from 15 residues. The V gene lost 1 base and the J gene lost 5 bases, with 9 bases spanning the gap. Germline loops: CDR1 SGHTA, CDR2 FQGNSA. As DNA, the CDR3 is TGTGCCAGCAGCTTAGGAGTCAGGGATAATTCACCCCTCCACTTT. Translation: CASSLGVRDNSPLHF.

CDR3: CASSQGSYYGYTF. The CDR3, as DNA: TGTGCCAGCAGCCAGGGATCCTACTATGGCTACACCTTC. V usage is TRBV7-9 and J usage is TRBJ1-2, with a weak D call TRBD1 (5 bases). Germline CDR1 SEHNR, CDR2 FQNEAQ (reference sequence). The CDR3 length is 13 residues. Trimming took off 5 bases at V and 3 bases at J, with 10 bases between the two ends.

The V call is TRBV4-2, the J call TRBJ1-2; D remains unclear. This CDR3 has 15 residues. The ends were cut back, 4 bases at V and 3 bases at J, with 15 bases in the middle. Germline V gene lookup returns CDR1 LGHNA and CDR2 YNFKEQ. CDR3 in amino acids: CASSPDRGMDYGYTF. As DNA, the CDR3 is TGTGCCAGCAGCCCCGATCGGGGAATGGACTATGGCTACACCTTC.

This clone showed up just once. The V and J genes are TRBV9 and TRBJ1-1, with TRBD1 as a possible D gene (6 bases). Trimming stripped 3 bases from V and 3 bases from J, with 21 bases between. The CDR3 runs 17 residues. Germline-derived CDR1 and CDR2 are SGDLS and YYNGEE. DNA for the CDR3: TGTGCCAGCAGCGCCGCCTCGGGGGGCAGCGGGTACACTGAAGCTTTCTTT. It encodes CASSAASGGSGYTEAFF.

This clone was recorded once. The rearrangement joins TRBV11-2 to TRBJ1-1; possible D gene TRBD1, 5 bases. This CDR3 region has 12 residues. Per germline, CDR1 SGHAT and CDR2 FQNNGV. The V end lost 6 bases, the J end lost 7 bases, and 12 bases lay between the germline ends. The DNA of the CDR3 is TGTGCCAGCAGTCTTCAGGACATTGAAGCTTTCTTT. Its protein is CASSLQDIEAFF.

This clone was found a few times. The chain employs TRBV6-2 or TRBV6-3 and TRBJ1-2, with 8 bases that match TRBD1. The junction had 6 bases not matched to a gene; V was cut back by 5 bases and J by 4 bases. The CDR3 has 14 amino acids. Per germline, CDR1 MNHEY and CDR2 SVGEGT. The CDR3: CASSPGQVIYGYTF. In DNA form, the CDR3 reads TGTGCCAGCAGTCCGGGACAGGTTATCTATGGCTACACCTTC.

CDR3 DNA sequence: TGTGCCACGGAGACGGGGACTAGCACAGATACGCAGTATTTT. Protein sequence: CATETGTSTDTQYF. This chain links TRBV24-1 with TRBJ2-3; D is perhaps TRBD2 (6 bases). The CDR3 contains 14 residues. Germline V gene sequence: CDR1 KGHDR, CDR2 SFDVKD. The V end lost 10 bases, the J end lost 0 bases, and 13 bases lay between the germline ends.

The V gene is TRBV9, the J gene TRBJ2-1; a possible D gene is TRBD1 (5 bases). CDR3 size: 15 residues. Germline CDR1 is SGDLS and CDR2 is YYNGEE. Trimming cost V 0 bases and J 6 bases, with 13 bases left between them. CDR3 DNA sequence: TGTGCCAGCAGCGTAGACCCAGGGAAGGGCAATGAGCAGTTCTTC. Translation gives CASSVDPGKGNEQFF.

The chain combines TRBV5-1 with TRBJ1-4; D perhaps matches TRBD1 (6 bases). CDR1 is SGHRS and CDR2 is YFSETQ in the germline V gene. The CDR3 loop spans 19 amino acids. V was clipped by 1 base and J by 0 bases, with 19 bases between them. CDR3 region: CASSLRPGHRVATNEKLFF. CDR3 sequence (DNA): TGCGCCAGCAGCTTGCGCCCTGGACACAGGGTGGCAACTAATGAAAAACTGTTTTTT.

The rearrangement joins TRBV25-1 to TRBJ2-7; tentative D call: TRBD1 (5 bases). The ends were cut back, 1 base at V and 6 bases at J, with 16 bases in the middle. This CDR3 spans 15 amino acids. CDR1 and CDR2 from the germline V gene are MGHDK and SYGVNS. The CDR3 region has the DNA TGTGCCAGCAGTGAATCTCTAGTCAGTCAGGGCGAGCAGTACTTC. It yields the protein CASSESLVSQGEQYF.

This chain joins TRBV24-1 and TRBJ1-1; 9 bases are a match to TRBD1. The J segment lost 5 bases and the V segment lost 7 bases, leaving 13 bases of the junction unmatched. The V gene's germline CDR1 is KGHDR and CDR2 SFDVKD. This CDR3 has 16 residues. For the CDR3, the DNA is TGTGCCACCAGCTCCGGGACAGGGCCTGGGAAAACTGAAGCTTTCTTT. Protein: CATSSGTGPGKTEAFF.

The rearrangement uses TRBV7-2 and TRBJ2-7; 10 bases match TRBD2. The CDR3 totals 15 residues. V lost 4 bases to trimming and J lost 4 bases; unmatched junction nucleotides: 7. The germline V gene has CDR1 SGHTA and CDR2 FQGNSA. The CDR3 nucleotides are TGTGCCAGCAGCTCGTCAGCGGGAGGGCCGTACGAGCAGTACTTC. Translating it yields CASSSSAGGPYEQYF.

The chain uses TRBV27 and TRBJ1-3; TRBD1 matches 7 bases. V dropped 2 bases and J dropped 4; count of bases not matched to a gene: 2. The CDR3 has 14 residues. Germline CDR1 and CDR2: MNHEY and SMNVEV (reference sequence). For the CDR3, the DNA is TGTGCCAGCAGTTTAAGGGGACAGGGAAACACCATATATTTT. As protein: CASSLRGQGNTIYF.

V gene TRBV12-5 combines with J gene TRBJ1-1; 7 bases are a match to TRBD1. The CDR3 has 16 amino acids. The germline V gene has CDR1 LGHNT and CDR2 FRNRAP. With V trimmed by 1 base and J by 5 bases, 10 bases remained unmatched. CDR3 sequence (DNA): TGTGCTAGTGGTTTGGAACTGGGCAGGGGGGAAACTGAAGCTTTCTTT. Its protein is CASGLELGRGETEAFF.

Worth noting for this clone: One junction end disagrees with the germline gene, perhaps due to a read error. The chain joins TRBV7-7 to TRBJ2-1; 12 positions agree with TRBD2. CDR3 length: 14 amino acids. Per the germline V gene, CDR1 is SSHAT and CDR2 is FNYEAQ (reference sequence). The CDR3 nucleotides read TGTGCTAGCAGCCCGGGGACTAGCGGGAATGAGCAGTTCTTC. This codes for CASSPGTSGNEQFF.